These 10 T cell receptor beta chains came from one sample sequenced in a study of blood T cell repertoires in COVID-19. Profiling relied on immunoSEQ multiplex PCR, and the TCRdb table lists in-frame clones only, not all of them. The table records about 300,000 clones, approximately 90% of them present only once. Sequenced sample: PBMCs or T cells enriched from blood (not recorded which). These receptors originate from a young man who had recovered from COVID-19.

This clone was observed a single time. V usage is TRBV28 and J usage is TRBJ2-7, with 8 nucleotides matching TRBD2. The trim removed 6 bases at V and 3 bases at J, leaving 4 bases unmatched. Germline V gene lookup returns CDR1 MDHEN and CDR2 SYDVKM. The CDR3 totals 13 residues. CDR3 protein: CASSRLARYEQYF. CDR3 DNA: TGTGCCAGCAGCAGACTAGCGCGCTACGAGCAGTACTTC.

The gene calls are TRBV5-1 and TRBJ1-1; unclear D gene. CDR1 SGHRS and CDR2 YFSETQ come from the germline V gene. Trimming stripped 1 base from V and 0 bases from J, with 4 bases between. This CDR3 spans 13 amino acids. The CDR3: CASSLIMNTEAFF. CDR3 coding DNA: TGCGCCAGCAGCTTGATAATGAACACTGAAGCTTTCTTT.

The rearrangement links TRBV7-9 to TRBJ1-6, with 7 bases matching TRBD1. CDR3 length equals 15 residues. After removal of 6 bases from V and 5 bases from J, the junction contained 7 bases not matched to a gene. Per the germline V gene, CDR1 is SEHNR and CDR2 is FQNEAQ (reference sequence). The CDR3 sequence is CASRRGQTNNSPLHF. Here the CDR3 DNA reads TGTGCCAGCAGGCGGGGACAGACTAATAATTCACCCCTCCACTTT.

V gene TRBV18 combines with J gene TRBJ2-7; TRBD1 agrees at 9 bases. Germline V CDR1 and CDR2: KGHSH, LQKENI. This CDR3 region has 14 residues. Losses at the gene ends were 3 bases for V and 2 bases for J; bases not matched to a gene: 2. This CDR3 is CASSPGDRAYEQYF. The CDR3 DNA reads TGTGCCAGCTCACCCGGGGACAGGGCCTACGAGCAGTACTTC.

This clone has only one observation. This chain connects TRBV2 to TRBJ1-5; TRBD1 is a possible D gene (5 bases). Trimming left V 7 bases short and J 5 bases short, with 15 bases between. This CDR3 spans 14 amino acids. Germline values: CDR1 SNHLY, CDR2 FYNNEI. The CDR3 sequence is CASTEEGVYQPQHF. The DNA of the CDR3 is TGTGCCAGCACCGAGGAAGGGGTCTATCAGCCCCAGCATTTT.

This chain links TRBV10-2 with TRBJ2-3, with 9 bases identical to TRBD2. This CDR3 contains 16 residues. The trim removed 5 bases at V and 6 bases at J, leaving 12 bases unmatched. The germline V gene has CDR1 WSHSY and CDR2 SAAADI. Written as DNA, the CDR3 is TGCGCCAGCAGTCATAATAGCGGGAGCTTGGGGGATACGCAGTATTTT. Translating it yields CASSHNSGSLGDTQYF.

V usage is TRBV2 and J usage is TRBJ2-3, with 9 bases matching TRBD2. The CDR3 consists of 15 residues. Germline loops: CDR1 SNHLY, CDR2 FYNNEI. V lost 4 bases and J lost 5; bases outside the gene matches: 7. As DNA, the CDR3 is TGTGCCAGCAGTGGAGGCGGGGGGGCCGGAGATACGCAGTATTTT. Amino acids: CASSGGGGAGDTQYF.

The V call is TRBV4-1, the J call TRBJ2-7; TRBD1 matches at 9 bases. The CDR3 is made up of 15 amino acids. Germline lookup yields CDR1 MGHRA and CDR2 YSYEKL. The J segment lost 2 bases and the V segment lost 4 bases, leaving 6 bases of the junction unmatched. The CDR3 DNA is TGCGCCAGCAGCCCCAAGGACAGGGGAACCTACGAGCAGTACTTC. Translation gives CASSPKDRGTYEQYF.

The chain is built from TRBV7-2 and TRBJ1-3, with D uncertain. V shed 5 bases and J shed 2 bases, with 16 bases lying between them. Germline V gene data show CDR1 as SGHTA and CDR2 as FQGNSA. The CDR3 runs to 16 residues. The CDR3 DNA sequence: TGTGCCAGCAGCCCCCAGGACTCAAGAACTGGAAACACCATATATTTT. The encoded protein is CASSPQDSRTGNTIYF.

The CDR3 is CASSSGGIVGVVYEQYF. CDR3 DNA: TGTGCCAGCTCGTCGGGGGGGATTGTGGGAGTAGTCTACGAGCAGTACTTC. The chain employs TRBV18 and TRBJ2-7, with 8 bases matching TRBD2. The trim removed 6 bases at V and 3 bases at J, leaving 16 bases unmatched. CDR1 and CDR2 from the germline V gene are KGHSH and LQKENI. The CDR3 totals 17 residues.